This is a list of T cell receptor beta chains from one sample in a study of blood T cells in healthy people across ages. A single record per CDR3 protein comes from TCRdb applying MiXCR to the 5' RACE reads. The repertoire holds 910,000 or so distinct CDR3 sequences, roughly 47% seen once, with 20% to 25% in the top ten. The specimen sequenced was blood. The receptors originated from a woman between 55 and 75 years old in good health. Both conserved end residues are part of each CDR3. A D gene is named only where the DNA matches it firmly. Where a row states a size, it is once, few, many or the class of an expanded clone; other rows omit it.

>TRBV28|TRBJ1-5|TRBD1|NA
TGTGCCAGCAACTATCAGGACAGGGCCCTTAGCAATCAGCCCCAGCATTTT
CASNYQDRALSNQPQHF
>TRBV28|TRBJ2-7|TRBD2|NA
TGTGCCAGCAGTTTAGGTCCGGCTAGCGGGCCAAGATCCTACAATGAGCAGTACTTC
CASSLGPASGPRSYNEQYF
>TRBV6-5|TRBJ2-7|TRBD2|NA
TGTGCCAGCAGTTACACTCAACTAGCGGGAAACAAATACGAGCAGTACTTC
CASSYTQLAGNKYEQYF
>TRBV4-2|TRBJ2-1|NA|NA
TGTGCCAGCAGCCAAGATGGAGCGGGCAGCTCCTACAATGAGCAGTTCTTC
CASSQDGAGSSYNEQFF
>TRBV12-3/TRBV12-4|TRBJ1-2|NA|few
TGTGCCAGCAGTCCTGACAGGACGTATGGCTACACCTTC
CASSPDRTYGYTF
>TRBV20-1|TRBJ2-5|TRBD1|NA
TGCAGTGCTAGTGGACAGGGGGGGACCCAGTACTTC
CSASGQGGTQYF
>TRBV5-6|TRBJ1-5|NA|NA
TGTGCCAGCAAAAATGGGGCTTATAGCAATCAGCCCCAGCATTTT
CASKNGAYSNQPQHF
>TRBV20-1|TRBJ1-4|NA|NA
TGCAGTGCTCGACCCTTAACAGCAACTAATGAAAAACTGTTTTTT
CSARPLTATNEKLFF
>TRBV18|TRBJ1-2|NA|few
TGTGCCAGCTCACCACGGGACGGCCCTAACTATGGCTACACCTTC
CASSPRDGPNYGYTF
>TRBV11-2|TRBJ2-5|NA|NA
TGTGCCAGCAGCACAACTGGGTATTTTATCGAGACCCAGTACTTC
CASSTTGYFIETQYF
>TRBV9|TRBJ2-3|NA|NA
TGTGCCAGCAGCGTCTCAGGGAGCGCGGGCACAGATACGCAGTATTTT
CASSVSGSAGTDTQYF
>TRBV12-3/TRBV12-4|TRBJ2-1|TRBD2|NA
TGTGCCAGCAGTTTAGTCTGGGGGGGGATTGAGCAGTTCTTC
CASSLVWGGIEQFF
>TRBV5-6|TRBJ2-7|TRBD2|many
TGTGCCAGCAGTTTGGGAGGGGACTACGAGCAGTACTTC
CASSLGGDYEQYF
>TRBV28|TRBJ2-3|NA|NA
TGTGCCTGGGGGGTCGGCACAGGCACAGATACGCAGTATTTT
CAWGVGTGTDTQYF
>TRBV7-2|TRBJ2-4|NA|NA
TGTGCCAGCAGCTTAGCCAGGGACTCTCAGGAGCAGTACTTC
CASSLARDSQEQYF